This T cell receptor beta chain was obtained from a study of T cell responses to AZD1222 COVID-19 vaccine. Overall study results and limits: The donors showed a predominance of white British ancestry and of females, with possible underestimation of clonal diversity.

The table came from immunoSEQ multiplex PCR; TCRdb's copy has only in-frame clones and leaves some out. The sample holds over 150,000 clones; about 90% are singletons and the top ten take 4% to 5.5%. For this clone: Its cognate antigen is unknown.

The sequence came from an adult in good health. Sequencing used peripheral blood, obtained on day 0 of MenACWY control vaccination.

CDR3 protein: CASTWGAVGYTF. CDR3 bases: TGTGCCAGCACCTGGGGGGCAGTGGGCTACACCTTC. The V and J genes are TRBV11-2 and TRBJ1-2; TRBD1 might be the D (6 bases). V lost 7 bases and J 8 bases, leaving 14 bases between the germline ends. Germline values: CDR1 SGHAT, CDR2 FQNNGV. The CDR3 extends over 12 amino acids.